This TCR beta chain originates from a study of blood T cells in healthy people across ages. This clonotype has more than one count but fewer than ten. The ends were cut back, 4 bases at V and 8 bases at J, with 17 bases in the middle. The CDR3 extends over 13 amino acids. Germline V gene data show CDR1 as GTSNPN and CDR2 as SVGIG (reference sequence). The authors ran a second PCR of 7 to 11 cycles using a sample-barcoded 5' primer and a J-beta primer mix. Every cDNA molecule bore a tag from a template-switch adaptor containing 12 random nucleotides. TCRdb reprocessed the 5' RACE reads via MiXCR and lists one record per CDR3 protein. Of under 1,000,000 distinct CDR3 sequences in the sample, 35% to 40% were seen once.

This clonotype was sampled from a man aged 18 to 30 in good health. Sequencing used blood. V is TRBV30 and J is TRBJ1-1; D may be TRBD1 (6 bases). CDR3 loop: CAWKAPGEGEAFF. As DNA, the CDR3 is TGTGCCTGGAAAGCTCCAGGGGAGGGCGAAGCTTTCTTT.